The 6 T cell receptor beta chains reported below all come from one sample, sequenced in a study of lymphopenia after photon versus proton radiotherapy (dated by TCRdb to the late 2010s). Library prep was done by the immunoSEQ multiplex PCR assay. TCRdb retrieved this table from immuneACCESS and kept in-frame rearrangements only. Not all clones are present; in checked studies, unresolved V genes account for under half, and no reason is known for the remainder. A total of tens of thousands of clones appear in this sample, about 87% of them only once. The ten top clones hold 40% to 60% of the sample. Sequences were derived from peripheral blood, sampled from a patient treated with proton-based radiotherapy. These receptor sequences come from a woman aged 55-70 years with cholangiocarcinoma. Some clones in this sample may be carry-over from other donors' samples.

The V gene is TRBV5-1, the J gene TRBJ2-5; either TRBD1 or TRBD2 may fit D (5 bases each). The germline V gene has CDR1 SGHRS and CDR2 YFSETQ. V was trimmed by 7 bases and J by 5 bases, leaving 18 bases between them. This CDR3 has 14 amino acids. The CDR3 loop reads CASSEGTASETQYF. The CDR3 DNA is TGCGCCAGCTCAGAGGGGACCGCCAGCGAGACCCAGTACTTC.

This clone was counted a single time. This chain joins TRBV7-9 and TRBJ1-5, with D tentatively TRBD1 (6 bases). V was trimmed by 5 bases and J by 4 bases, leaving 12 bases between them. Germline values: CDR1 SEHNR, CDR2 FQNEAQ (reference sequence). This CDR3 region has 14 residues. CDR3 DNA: TGTGCCAGCAGCGCTCGAGGGGGTAATCAGCCCCAGCATTTT. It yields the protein CASSARGGNQPQHF.

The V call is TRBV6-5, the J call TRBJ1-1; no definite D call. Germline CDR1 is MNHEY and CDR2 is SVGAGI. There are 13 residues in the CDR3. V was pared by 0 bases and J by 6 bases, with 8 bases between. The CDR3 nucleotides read TGTGCCAGCAGTTACTCGGGTTTCTCTGAAGCTTTCTTT. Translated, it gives CASSYSGFSEAFF.

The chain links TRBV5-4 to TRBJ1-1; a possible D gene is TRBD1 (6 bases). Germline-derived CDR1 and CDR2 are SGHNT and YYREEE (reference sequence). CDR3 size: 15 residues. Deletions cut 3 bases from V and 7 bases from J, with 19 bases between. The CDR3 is CASSSRGIRVGEAFF. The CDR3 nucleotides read TGTGCCAGCAGCTCCAGGGGAATCAGAGTCGGTGAAGCTTTCTTT. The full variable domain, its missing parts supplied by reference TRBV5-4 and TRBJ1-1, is ETGVTQSPTHLIKTRGQQVTLRCSSQSGHNTVSWYQQALGQGPQFIFQYYREEENGRGNFPPRFSGLQFPNYSSELNVNALELDDSALYLCASSSRGIRVGEAFFGQGTRLTVV.

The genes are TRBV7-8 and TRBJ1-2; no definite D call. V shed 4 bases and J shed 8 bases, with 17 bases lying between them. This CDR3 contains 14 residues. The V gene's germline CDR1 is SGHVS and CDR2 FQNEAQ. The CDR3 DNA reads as TGTGCCAGCAGCTCCCGCGTCGGAGGGCACGGCTACACCTTC. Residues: CASSSRVGGHGYTF. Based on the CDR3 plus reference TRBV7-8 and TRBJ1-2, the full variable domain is GAGVSQSPRYKVAKRGQDVALRCDPISGHVSLFWYQQALGQGPEFLTYFQNEAQLDKSGLPSDRFFAERPEGSVSTLKIQRTQQEDSAVYLCASSSRVGGHGYTFGSGTRLTVV.

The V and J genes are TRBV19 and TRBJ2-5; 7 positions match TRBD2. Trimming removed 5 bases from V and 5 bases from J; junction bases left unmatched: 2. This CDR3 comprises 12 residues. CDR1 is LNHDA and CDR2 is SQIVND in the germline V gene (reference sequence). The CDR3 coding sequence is TGTGCCAGTAGTGTGCGGGGGGAGACCCAGTACTTC. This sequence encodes CASSVRGETQYF.